This T cell receptor beta chain was sequenced during a study of CD8 T cells in Susac syndrome. Stable or active relapsing-remitting multiple sclerosis, untreated and meeting revised McDonald criteria, defined the controls. The CD8+ and CD4+ T cells were negatively isolated, with the TEMRA cells enriched by FACS. The V end was cut by 0 bases, the J end by 6 bases, with 8 bases between. Germline lookup yields CDR1 SGHVS and CDR2 FQNEAQ. This CDR3 comprises 13 residues. Study-wide results and caveats: Only a relatively small number of individuals were included in the TCR sequencing and HLA analysis.

Remarks on this clonotype: Its antigen is still unknown.

Reverse transcription used about 0.45 to 1 ug RNA and random hexamers. Amplification of TCR beta CDR3 spanned 54 Vbeta and 13 Jbeta via immunoSEQ multiplex PCR. TCRdb reanalysed the immunoSEQ multiplex PCR reads using MiXCR and keeps one entry per CDR3 protein. The table shows some 300,000 distinct CDR3 sequences, with about 85% occurring only once. Sample: CD8+ T cells from PBMCs. The sequence was obtained from a human donor with multiple sclerosis. The chain is built from TRBV7-8 and TRBJ1-2; D uncertain. The CDR3: CASSLARADGYTF. In DNA form, the CDR3 reads TGTGCCAGCAGCTTAGCGCGCGCTGATGGCTACACCTTC.